Presented here are 29 T cell receptor beta chains from one specimen sequenced in a study of brain T cells in children with intractable seizures. Time point noted: blood from clinic visit 5 months post-surgery; TSC patient then seizure free. Produced via immunoSEQ multiplex PCR; TCRdb's table is partial and in-frame only. Of 340,000 or so clones in the sample, 93% are singletons; the top ten hold 5% to 7%. The material sequenced was peripheral blood, taken 4 to 5 months after surgery. The receptors originated from a boy under two years old with tuberous sclerosis and intractable seizures.

The chain combines TRBV27 with TRBJ2-1; 8 bases match TRBD2. The V gene end was trimmed by 8 bases and the J gene end by 8 bases; junction bases not matched to a gene: 11. The CDR3 has 14 amino acids. The germline CDR1 and CDR2 sequences are MNHEY and SMNVEV (reference sequence). This chain's CDR3 is CASQSGGGLYEQFF. The CDR3 nucleotides read TGTGCCAGCCAATCGGGGGGGGGCCTTTATGAGCAGTTCTTC.

The V gene is TRBV4-1, the J gene TRBJ1-1; unclear D gene. The V end was cut by 3 bases, the J end by 3 bases, with 20 bases between. Germline CDR1 is MGHRA and CDR2 is YSYEKL. The CDR3 spans 17 residues. In DNA, the CDR3 is TGCGCCAGCAGCCAGGCCTTTTCGCAGTGGAAGGACACTGAAGCTTTCTTT. Translating gives CASSQAFSQWKDTEAFF.

The J gene is TRBJ1-1, the V gene TRBV2; D is ambiguous. CDR3 size: 11 residues. The V gene's germline CDR1 is SNHLY and CDR2 FYNNEI. Trimming left V 2 bases short and J 8 bases short, with 6 bases between. This CDR3 is CASSEFREAFF. CDR3 in DNA: TGTGCCAGCAGTGAATTCCGGGAAGCTTTCTTT.

The chain couples TRBV7-3 to TRBJ2-7; 8 bases align to TRBD1. The CDR3 spans 16 residues. V lost 3 bases, J lost 6 bases, and 13 bases stayed unmatched. Germline-derived CDR1 and CDR2 are SGHTA and FQGTGA. The CDR3 here is CASSLGAGTGLSEQYF. The CDR3 bases are TGTGCCAGCAGCTTGGGGGCCGGGACAGGTCTCTCCGAGCAGTACTTC.

The count of this clone is one. This chain connects TRBV7-8 to TRBJ2-2; the D call may be TRBD1 or TRBD2 (5 bases each). Germline V gene lookup returns CDR1 SGHVS and CDR2 FQNEAQ. CDR3 length equals 13 residues. V lost 2 bases, J lost 7 bases, and 8 bases lay in between. The CDR3 DNA is TGTGCCAGCAGCTTACAGGGAGTCGGGGAGCTGTTTTTT. Translating it yields CASSLQGVGELFF.

This clone was counted only a few times. V usage is TRBV6-4 and J usage is TRBJ1-5; possible D gene TRBD1, 5 bases. CDR1 is MRHNA and CDR2 is SNTAGT in the germline V gene. Trimming removed 5 bases from V and 3 bases from J, with 11 bases in between. This CDR3 spans 14 amino acids. DNA of the CDR3: TGTGCCAGCAGTCAACAGGCGATCAATCAGCCCCAGCATTTT. Translating it yields CASSQQAINQPQHF.

V is TRBV24-1 and J is TRBJ1-2, with 8 bases fitting TRBD1. Germline CDR1 is KGHDR and CDR2 is SFDVKD. The CDR3 runs to 16 residues. J gave up 4 bases and V 0 bases, and 6 bases lay outside the gene matches. As DNA, the CDR3 is TGTGCCACCAGTGATTTGGACGGGACAGGTTCCTATGGCTACACCTTC. This gives the protein CATSDLDGTGSYGYTF.

The chain links TRBV27 to TRBJ1-2; weak D call: TRBD1 (6 bases). The CDR3 is made up of 13 amino acids. The V gene's germline CDR1 is MNHEY and CDR2 SMNVEV (reference sequence). V gave up 8 bases and J gave up 4 bases, with 14 bases separating them. The CDR3 region has the DNA TGTGCCAGCGGGAGGGGGGGATCCTATGGCTACACCTTC. Amino acids: CASGRGGSYGYTF.

The chain links TRBV30 to TRBJ1-4, with D possibly matching TRBD1 (5 bases). V lost 2 bases and J lost 5, with 18 bases in between. The CDR3 spans 16 residues. CDR1 is GTSNPN, CDR2 SVGIG, per germline (reference sequence). CDR3 loop: CAWSLFRGRANEKLFF. Written as DNA, the CDR3 is TGTGCCTGGAGTTTATTCCGGGGCAGGGCAAATGAAAAACTGTTTTTT.

The chain couples TRBV30 to TRBJ1-4; TRBD1 might be the D (6 bases). The CDR3 runs 16 residues. V lost 4 bases, J lost 4 bases, and 19 bases lay in between. The germline V gene has CDR1 GTSNPN and CDR2 SVGIG (reference sequence). DNA for the CDR3: TGTGCCTGGAATCCCAATATGTGGACAGTTAATGAAAAACTGTTTTTT. This codes for CAWNPNMWTVNEKLFF.

CDR3 protein: CASSLERGVNTEAFF. The DNA of the CDR3 is TGCGCCAGCAGCTTGGAACGGGGCGTGAACACTGAAGCTTTCTTT. The rearrangement uses TRBV5-1 and TRBJ1-1, with D possibly being TRBD1 (5 bases). V lost 0 bases to trimming and J lost 0 bases, with 9 bases between them. The length of the CDR3 is 15 residues. Germline CDR1 SGHRS, CDR2 YFSETQ.

This clone was seen once. The rearrangement links TRBV4-1 to TRBJ2-5; TRBD2 matches at 10 bases. Trimming at V came to 6 bases and at J to 2 bases, leaving 12 bases not matched to a gene. The CDR3 extends over 17 amino acids. Germline CDR1 MGHRA, CDR2 YSYEKL. The DNA of the CDR3 is TGCGCCAGCAGGGCGAGCGGGAGGGCCGGGGGACAAGAGACCCAGTACTTC. Translation gives CASRASGRAGGQETQYF.

This sequence joins TRBV15 and TRBJ1-6, with D tentatively TRBD1 (5 bases). Germline V gives CDR1 LNHNV, CDR2 YYDKDF (reference sequence). The CDR3 contains 12 residues. Trimming left V 8 bases short and J 7 bases short, with 9 bases between. The CDR3, as DNA: TGTGCCACCCGGGACGGGAATTCACCCCTCCACTTT. As protein: CATRDGNSPLHF.

This chain joins TRBV7-2 and TRBJ1-6, with 7 nucleotides matching TRBD1. This CDR3 is 16 amino acids long. V lost 4 bases, J lost 3 bases, and 6 bases stayed unmatched. Germline V lookup: CDR1 SGHTA, CDR2 FQGNSA. The CDR3 bases are TGTGCCAGCAGCTCATGGACAGGCCTCTATAATTCACCCCTCCACTTT. It codes for CASSSWTGLYNSPLHF. Supplemented by reference TRBV7-2 and TRBJ1-6, the full variable domain reads GAGVSQSPSNKVTEKGKDVELRCDPISGHTALYWYRQSLGQGLEFLIYFQGNSAPDKSGLPSDRFSAERTGGSVSTLTIQRTQQEDSAVYLCASSSWTGLYNSPLHFGNGTRLTVT.

The chain joins TRBV13 to TRBJ1-6; possible D gene TRBD1, 5 bases. V lost 0 bases and J lost 7, with 10 bases in between. The CDR3 length is 15 residues. CDR1 is PRHDT and CDR2 is FYEKMQ in the germline V gene (reference sequence). CDR3 region: CASSLGLGGNSPLHF. CDR3 DNA sequence: TGTGCCAGCAGCTTAGGCCTGGGGGGGAATTCACCCCTCCACTTT. The whole variable domain, filled in from reference TRBV13 and TRBJ1-6, reads AAGVIQSPRHLIKEKRETATLKCYPIPRHDTVYWYQQGPGQDPQFLISFYEKMQSDKGSIPDRFSAQQFSDYHSELNMSSLELGDSALYFCASSLGLGGNSPLHFGNGTRLTVT.

The chain couples TRBV20-1 to TRBJ2-7; 9 bases line up with TRBD1. Per the germline V gene, CDR1 is DFQATT and CDR2 is SNEGSKA (reference sequence). Trimming cost V 3 bases and J 6 bases; bases outside gene matches: 15. This CDR3 has 16 amino acids. The CDR3 DNA reads TGCAGTGCTAGTATCATTCGAAGAGGACAGGGGAGCGAGCAGTACTTC. It encodes CSASIIRRGQGSEQYF.

The DNA for the CDR3 is TGTGCCAGCAGCCCACGCGGAGGGGGGGCATCTAATGAAAAACTGTTTTTT. Amino acid sequence: CASSPRGGGASNEKLFF. The chain is built from TRBV7-9 and TRBJ1-4; possibly TRBD1 for D (6 bases). V gave up 5 bases and J gave up 3 bases, with 19 bases separating them. CDR3 length: 17 amino acids. Per the germline V gene, CDR1 is SEHNR and CDR2 is FQNEAQ (reference sequence).

This rearrangement joins TRBV6-7 to TRBJ2-7; 11 bases align to TRBD2. TRBV6-7 is sorted into the ORF group, with uncertain function. V lost 2 bases to trimming and J lost 3 bases; unmatched junction nucleotides: 6. This CDR3 region has 16 residues. The CDR3 sequence: CASSYLWGLADYEQYF. DNA of the CDR3: TGTGCCAGCAGTTACCTATGGGGACTAGCGGACTACGAGCAGTACTTC.

The V call is TRBV15, the J call TRBJ2-5; 7 nucleotides agree with TRBD1. The CDR3 spans 14 residues. V shed 11 bases, J shed 4 bases, and the junction held 13 bases outside the gene matches. Germline V gene sequence: CDR1 LNHNV, CDR2 YYDKDF (reference sequence). The CDR3 coding sequence is TGTGCCTCGAGTTTAGACAGGGCTGGAGAGACCCAGTACTTC. This translates into CASSLDRAGETQYF.

This chain links TRBV29-1 with TRBJ2-2; either TRBD1 or TRBD2 may fit D (6 bases each). CDR3 length: 12 residues. The V gene's germline CDR1 is SQVTM and CDR2 ANQGSEA. V was trimmed by 7 bases and J by 5 bases, leaving 11 bases between them. For the CDR3, the DNA is TGCAGCGCCGAGGGGGGAACCGGGGAGCTGTTTTTT. The encoded protein is CSAEGGTGELFF.

The rearrangement uses TRBV4-2 and TRBJ1-4, with D possibly matching TRBD1 (5 bases). The CDR3 runs 16 residues. Germline values: CDR1 LGHNA, CDR2 YNFKEQ. Trimming took 3 bases from V and 8 from J, leaving 19 bases between them. The CDR3 here is CASSHDLPMRQEKLFF. The CDR3 DNA is TGTGCCAGCAGCCATGACCTTCCTATGCGACAGGAAAAACTGTTTTTT.

The V and J genes are TRBV19 and TRBJ2-4, with D perhaps matching TRBD2 (5 bases). CDR3 length equals 15 residues. V dropped 5 bases and J dropped 0 bases, with 11 bases sitting between them. The germline V gene has CDR1 LNHDA and CDR2 SQIVND (reference sequence). The CDR3 spells CASSPTAGAKNIQYF. For the CDR3, the DNA is TGTGCCAGTAGTCCCACGGCGGGAGCCAAAAACATTCAGTACTTC.

The genes are TRBV19 and TRBJ2-5; no reliable D call. CDR3 length: 13 residues. V was shortened by 5 bases and J by 2 bases, with 9 bases between the two germline ends. CDR1 is LNHDA, CDR2 SQIVND, per germline (reference sequence). The CDR3 DNA reads as TGTGCCAGTAGTTTGGCTCTTCAAGAGACCCAGTACTTC. This translates into CASSLALQETQYF.

This clone was counted once. V is TRBV19 and J is TRBJ2-2, with TRBD1 identical over 8 bases. Per the germline V gene, CDR1 is LNHDA and CDR2 is SQIVND (reference sequence). V lost 4 bases to trimming and J lost 2 bases; unmatched junction nucleotides: 3. This CDR3 spans 15 amino acids. The CDR3 DNA sequence: TGTGCCAGTAGTACGGGACAGGTAAACACCGGGGAGCTGTTTTTT. This translates into CASSTGQVNTGELFF.

V is TRBV2 and J is TRBJ2-3, with D possibly matching TRBD2 (5 bases). The CDR3 consists of 15 residues. V lost 0 bases to trimming and J lost 0 bases, with 7 bases between them. CDR1 and CDR2 (germline): SNHLY, FYNNEI. The CDR3 DNA reads as TGTGCCAGCAGTGAAGCGAGGGCGAGCACAGATACGCAGTATTTT. Its translation: CASSEARASTDTQYF.

The CDR3 nucleotides read TGTGCCTGGAGCCGGGACGGGTACTATGGCTACACCTTC. Translating gives CAWSRDGYYGYTF. The chain is built from TRBV30 and TRBJ1-2; perhaps TRBD1 as D (5 bases). V lost 3 bases, J lost 3 bases, and 11 bases lay in between. Germline assignment: CDR1 GTSNPN and CDR2 SVGIG (reference sequence). This CDR3 has 13 residues.

A single count supports this clone. V is TRBV12-3 or TRBV12-4 and J is TRBJ2-7; D is possibly TRBD1 or TRBD2 (6 bases each). The CDR3 totals 12 residues. Deletions cut 4 bases from V and 6 bases from J, with 10 bases between. The CDR3 nucleotides are TGTGCCAGCAGTTGGGGGGCAGGCGAGCAGTACTTC. Amino acid sequence: CASSWGAGEQYF.

The chain joins TRBV5-8 to TRBJ1-2, with 8 bases lining up with TRBD1. This CDR3 spans 14 amino acids. CDR1 is SGHTS, CDR2 YDEGEE, per germline. With V trimmed by 4 bases and J by 2 bases, 4 bases remained unmatched. CDR3 sequence: CASSPTGVNYGYTF. The CDR3, as DNA: TGTGCCAGCAGCCCGACAGGGGTCAACTATGGCTACACCTTC.

This clone has a single count. V and J are TRBV19 and TRBJ2-7, with 10 bases matching TRBD1. CDR3 length: 13 amino acids. With 5 bases clipped from V and 5 bases from J, the junction kept 3 bases outside the gene matches. CDR1 and CDR2 from the germline V gene are LNHDA and SQIVND (reference sequence). The CDR3 DNA reads as TGTGCCAGTAGTGGACAGGGGGTCCACGAGCAGTACTTC. Its translation: CASSGQGVHEQYF.